These T cell receptor beta chains were read from a single sample in a study of cytomegalovirus exposure and HLA in healthy donors. Sequencing was performed with immunoSEQ multiplex PCR; in TCRdb, only in-frame clones are kept and a portion is missing. The sample lists some 120,000 clones; about three quarters were seen once. The sequenced sample consisted of PBMCs. These TCRs come from a female donor in good health and CMV-seronegative. Both conserved end residues are part of each CDR3. Fields, in order: J gene, V gene, clone size, D gene, CDR3 DNA, CDR3 protein. A D gene is named only where the DNA matches it firmly. Clone size appears in some rows only: once, few, many, or a class for an expanded clone.

>TRBJ1-1|TRBV19|-|-
TGTGCCAGTAGGCCCGGCGTTGGGAGCACTGAAGCTTTCTTT
CASRPGVGSTEAFF
>TRBJ1-2|TRBV14|-|TRBD1
TGTGCCAGCAGCCAAGAGGTCAGGGGGATTGGCTACACCTTC
CASSQEVRGIGYTF
>TRBJ1-5|TRBV7-8|-|-
TGTGCCAGCAGCCCGGGGGTTCGGGAGGGCAATCAGCCCCAGCATTTT
CASSPGVREGNQPQHF
>TRBJ2-7|TRBV5-6|-|-
TGTGCCAGCAGCTTGCCCAGGGCCAGCGAGCAGTACTTC
CASSLPRASEQYF
>TRBJ1-1|TRBV19|-|-
TGTGCCAGTAGTATAATCGTCGGCAGGGGAAACACTGAAGCTTTCTTT
CASSIIVGRGNTEAFF
>TRBJ2-6|TRBV5-1|-|TRBD1
TGCGCCAGCAGGACAGGGCTTGGGGCCAACGTCCTGACTTTC
CASRTGLGANVLTF
>TRBJ1-6|TRBV7-9|-|TRBD1
TGTGCCAGCAGCACCGGGACAGAGCATAATTCACCCCTCCACTTT
CASSTGTEHNSPLHF
>TRBJ1-5|TRBV5-6|-|TRBD1
TGTGCCAGCAGCCGGGACAGGGAGCAGCCCCAGCATTTT
CASSRDREQPQHF
>TRBJ1-2|TRBV4-2|-|-
TGTGCCAGCAGCCAAGATCTGGCAACCAACTATGGCTACACCTTC
CASSQDLATNYGYTF
>TRBJ1-5|TRBV7-2|-|-
TGTGCCAGCAGTTATCAGGGGTACTCTCAGCCCCAGCATTTT
CASSYQGYSQPQHF
>TRBJ1-4|TRBV6-6|few|TRBD1
TGTGCCAGCAGCCTCGGGACAGAACGCGAAAAACTGTTTTTT
CASSLGTEREKLFF
>TRBJ1-2|TRBV13|-|TRBD1
TGTGCCAGCAGCTACGGACAGGCCGCTAACTATGGCTACACCTTC
CASSYGQAANYGYTF
>TRBJ2-1|TRBV5-4|-|TRBD2
TGTGCCAGCACCCGGGAGGTGGCCTCCAATGAGCAGTTCTTC
CASTREVASNEQFF
>TRBJ2-1|TRBV29-1|once|TRBD1
TGCAGCGTTGACATCTCCGGGACAGGGGACCCCACCCCCTCCTACAATGAGCAGTTCTTC
CSVDISGTGDPTPSYNEQFF
>TRBJ1-3|TRBV5-1|-|-
TGCGCCAGCATTCCCCCAGACAATTATTTGGGCGTTGGAAACACCATATATTTT
CASIPPDNYLGVGNTIYF
>TRBJ1-1|TRBV19|-|TRBD1
TGTGCCAGTAGTGAGGACAGGGATACAGGTAGGGACACTGAAGCTTTCTTT
CASSEDRDTGRDTEAFF
>TRBJ2-1|TRBV29-1|-|-
TGCAGCGTTGAAGATTTCACAGGGTCAAACAATGAGCAGTTCTTC
CSVEDFTGSNNEQFF
>TRBJ2-3|TRBV5-1|-|-
TGCGCCAGCAGCCCAGGGGATTTAGCAGATACGCAGTATTTT
CASSPGDLADTQYF
>TRBJ2-5|TRBV7-9|-|TRBD2
TGTGCCAGCAGCTTAGAGAGGACTAGTAAACGAGAGACCCAGTACTTC
CASSLERTSKRETQYF
>TRBJ2-2|TRBV5-1|-|TRBD2
TGCGCCAGCAGCTCCGGGACTAGCGGGAACACCGGGGAGCTGTTTTTT
CASSSGTSGNTGELFF
>TRBJ1-1|TRBV4-3|few|-
TGCGCCAGCAGCCAAGATCGGCGCCGGGGGGCAGAAGCTTTCTTT
CASSQDRRRGAEAFF
>TRBJ1-6|TRBV7-9|-|-
TGTTCCAGCAGCTCGGAGAATTCACCCCTCCACTTT
CSSSSENSPLHF
>TRBJ1-6|TRBV27|-|-
TGTGCCAGCAGTTTAGGCAGGAGGTCCTATAATTCACCCCTCCACTTT
CASSLGRRSYNSPLHF
>TRBJ1-1|TRBV10-3|-|-
TGTGCCATCCTTTCCGCGGGTGGGGCTTTCTTT
CAILSAGGAFF
>TRBJ2-7|TRBV11-1|-|-
TGTGCCAGCAGCTTAGGGCCGGGATCAAGCGAGCAGTACTTC
CASSLGPGSSEQYF
>TRBJ1-6|TRBV27|-|-
TGTGCCAGCATTTTAGGGAGGATTAATAATTCACCCCTCCACTTT
CASILGRINNSPLHF
>TRBJ2-7|TRBV5-4|-|TRBD2
TGTGCCAGCAGTCGGGGACTAGCGGGGGGCATAACCTCCCACGAGCAGTACTTC
CASSRGLAGGITSHEQYF
>TRBJ2-5|TRBV5-1|-|TRBD2
TGCGCCAGCAGCTCATCCTTTAGCGGGGGGGCAGAGACCCAGTACTTC
CASSSSFSGGAETQYF
>TRBJ1-6|TRBV6-5|once|TRBD1
TGTGCCAGCAGGGGGGACAGTTATAATTCACCCCTCCACTTT
CASRGDSYNSPLHF
>TRBJ2-2|TRBV6-1|-|TRBD1
TGTGCCAGCAGGACCGGGACAGGGAACACCGGGGAGCTGTTTTTT
CASRTGTGNTGELFF
>TRBJ2-2|TRBV5-1|-|-
TGCGCCAGCAGCTTGCTCGGAGTCACCGGGGAGCTGTTTTTT
CASSLLGVTGELFF
>TRBJ2-2|TRBV18|-|-
TGTGCCAGCTCACCCAACAGCGGCGGCGGGGAGCTGTTTTTT
CASSPNSGGGELFF
>TRBJ2-7|TRBV13|-|TRBD1
TGTGCCAGCAGCTTAGGTCTGGGGCCTAGGGGGCAACAGTACTTC
CASSLGLGPRGQQYF
>TRBJ1-2|TRBV30|-|TRBD1
TGTGCCTGGCGACAGGGAGACTATGGCTACACCTTC
CAWRQGDYGYTF
>TRBJ2-7|TRBV30|-|-
TGTGCCTGGAGCCCTAACTGGAGGGACTACGAGCAGTACTTC
CAWSPNWRDYEQYF
>TRBJ1-4|TRBV6-5|few|TRBD1
TGTGCCAGCAGTCGGGACAGGGCAACTAATGAAAAACTGTTTTTT
CASSRDRATNEKLFF
>TRBJ1-6|TRBV30|-|TRBD1
TGTGCCTGGAGCCGGGGACAGACTCCCTATAATTCACCCCTCCACTTT
CAWSRGQTPYNSPLHF
>TRBJ2-5|TRBV4-3|-|-
TGCGCCAGCAGCCAAGCTTTGGGCAGGGCTGAGACCCAGTACTTC
CASSQALGRAETQYF
>TRBJ2-2|TRBV11-2|-|-
TGTGCCAGCAGCCGCACTAGCTGGGACGGGGAGCTGTTTTTT
CASSRTSWDGELFF
>TRBJ1-4|TRBV7-6|few|-
TGTGCCAGCAGCTTAGGCCAGCCAGGAGAAAAACTGTTTTTT
CASSLGQPGEKLFF
>TRBJ1-1|TRBV5-4|-|TRBD1
TGTGCCAGCAGGCAGGGGGATCACACTGAAGCTTTCTTT
CASRQGDHTEAFF
>TRBJ2-3|TRBV5-8|-|-
TGTGCCAGCAGCGCAGGGGGGTTTCTAACAGATACGCAGTATTTT
CASSAGGFLTDTQYF
>TRBJ1-1|TRBV2|-|-
TGTGCCAGCAGTACAGGGCTGGACACTGAAGCTTTCTTT
CASSTGLDTEAFF
>TRBJ2-1|TRBV5-1|once|TRBD2
TGCGCCAGCAGCTTGATGCCTAGCGGGGTCCCTGAGCAGTTCTTC
CASSLMPSGVPEQFF
>TRBJ1-3|TRBV28|-|TRBD1
TGTGCCAGCAGCCGGACAGGAACTGGAAACACCATATATTTT
CASSRTGTGNTIYF
>TRBJ2-5|TRBV25-1|-|-
TGTGCCAGCACCTCACTAGAGACCCAGTACTTC
CASTSLETQYF
>TRBJ1-5|TRBV19|-|-
TGTGCCAGTAGTATCCGGGGGGCGAGTCAGCCCCAGCATTTT
CASSIRGASQPQHF
>TRBJ2-5|TRBV4-1|-|TRBD1
TGCGCCAGCAGCCAAGATACCGAGAACAGGGGTGGGGAGACCCAGTACTTC
CASSQDTENRGGETQYF
>TRBJ2-2|TRBV6-6|-|TRBD2
TGTGCCAGCAGTTTAAGTAGCGGGGGCACCGGGGAGCTGTTTTTT
CASSLSSGGTGELFF
>TRBJ2-1|TRBV28|-|TRBD1
TGTGCCAGCAGCCCTACCGGGACAGGGGACAATGAGCAGTTCTTC
CASSPTGTGDNEQFF
>TRBJ1-5|TRBV19|-|TRBD1
TGTGCCAGTAGTGCGGGACAGGTTTATCAGCCCCAGCATTTT
CASSAGQVYQPQHF
>TRBJ2-1|TRBV18|-|-
TGTGCCAGCTCACCCTCGACAGTCAATGAGCAGTTCTTC
CASSPSTVNEQFF